This T cell receptor (beta chain) is drawn from a study of T cells in narcolepsy. Study at large: Patients with NT1 or NT2 and healthy control donors were enrolled. Whole-study findings and limits: HCRT-specific and TRIB2-specific autoreactive clonotypes appeared among same-patient CSF and blood CD4+ clonotypes. Some memory CD4+ repertoires had no autoreactive clone sequences.

J gave up 11 bases and V 8 bases, and 9 bases lay outside the gene matches. Germline V lookup: CDR1 MNHEY, CDR2 SMNVEV (reference sequence). The CDR3 length is 13 residues. The assay was immunoSEQ multiplex PCR, and TCRdb's table has in-frame clones only and misses some. This sample has about 29,000 clones, with over 75% found just once. Details on this clone: Its antigen is as yet unknown.

The sequenced material came from memory (CD45RA-) CD4+ T cells from blood. This receptor was identified in a human donor in good health. The chain couples TRBV27 to TRBJ1-5; 10 nucleotides line up with TRBD1. The CDR3 coding sequence is TGTGCCAGCGGGACAGGGGCCGCCCGGGCCCAGCATTTT. It codes for CASGTGAARAQHF.